The 17 T cell receptor beta chains below were found in one sample sequenced in a study of T-cell reconstitution after alpha-beta-depleted transplantation in children. TCRbeta library preparation incorporated unique molecular identifiers. Each CDR3 protein is one row after TCRdb ran MiXCR on the PCR reads. The data contain around 400,000 distinct CDR3 sequences, 20% of them singletons. Here the sequenced sample was PBMCs from the stem cell graft donor, taken from the stem cell graft. These receptors all stem from a human donor who donated a stem cell graft to a child with acute myeloid leukemia.

The chain combines TRBV10-3 with TRBJ2-2; D remains unclear. The length of the CDR3 is 14 residues. Germline V gene sequence: CDR1 ENHRY, CDR2 SYGVKD. V shed 7 bases and J shed 4 bases, with 13 bases lying between them. The DNA of the CDR3 is TGTGCCATCATTCCGGATTTCGTCACCGGGGAGCTGTTTTTT. It specifies CAIIPDFVTGELFF.

The chain combines TRBV12-3 or TRBV12-4 with TRBJ2-1; D perhaps matches TRBD2 (6 bases). The CDR3 has 16 residues. Trimming took off 5 bases at V and 5 bases at J, with 19 bases between the two ends. Written as DNA, the CDR3 is TGTGCCAGCAGTCGCATTTGGGTTGGAGGGAACAATGAGCAGTTCTTC. Amino acid sequence: CASSRIWVGGNNEQFF.

The gene calls are TRBV4-3 and TRBJ2-2, with D uncertain. The length of the CDR3 is 13 residues. Germline lookup yields CDR1 LGHNA and CDR2 YSLEER. Deletions cut 2 bases from V and 7 bases from J, with 8 bases between. The CDR3 DNA sequence: TGCGCCAGCAGCCAAAACGGAGACGGGGAGCTGTTTTTT. This codes for CASSQNGDGELFF.

J is TRBJ2-2 and V is TRBV28, with 7 bases aligning to TRBD1. CDR1 is MDHEN and CDR2 is SYDVKM in the germline V gene. After removal of 4 bases from V and 6 bases from J, the junction contained 5 bases not matched to a gene. This CDR3 has 14 amino acids. The CDR3: CASSSEDRAGELFF. CDR3 DNA sequence: TGTGCCAGCAGTTCAGAAGACAGGGCCGGGGAGCTGTTTTTT.

This clonotype was seen at least ten times. This chain joins TRBV20-1 and TRBJ2-1; 7 bases map to TRBD2. The ends lost 4 bases at V and 0 bases at J; junction bases unmatched: 9. Germline CDR1 is DFQATT and CDR2 is SNEGSKA (reference sequence). The length of the CDR3 is 16 residues. CDR3 DNA sequence: TGCAGTGCTAACGAAAGGGACTATAGCTCCTACAATGAGCAGTTCTTC. The encoded protein is CSANERDYSSYNEQFF.

V usage is TRBV25-1 and J usage is TRBJ1-6, with D unclear. Germline lookup yields CDR1 MGHDK and CDR2 SYGVNS. The V end was cut by 3 bases, the J end by 7 bases, with 19 bases between. The CDR3 consists of 17 residues. The DNA of the CDR3 is TGTGCCAGCAGTGACCCCGGGAGGGAAGGTACCAATTCACCCCTCCACTTT. It translates to CASSDPGREGTNSPLHF.

Here the CDR3 DNA reads TGTGCGAGCGTAGGTAGCGAAGGGGATACGCAGTATTTT. It is translated as CASVGSEGDTQYF. This chain uses TRBV7-9 with TRBJ2-3; tentatively, D is TRBD2 (5 bases). The CDR3 loop spans 13 amino acids. In germline, CDR1 is SEHNR, CDR2 FQNEAQ (reference sequence). Filled out from reference TRBV7-9 and TRBJ2-3, the complete variable domain reads DTGVSQNPRHKITKRGQNVTFRCDPISEHNRLYWYRQTLGQGPEFLTYFQNEAQLEKSRLLSDRFSAERPKGSFSTLEIQRTEQGDSAMYLCASVGSEGDTQYFGPGTRLTVL.

The chain is built from TRBV24-1 and TRBJ2-3; 7 bases are a match to TRBD1. The CDR3 is made up of 15 amino acids. From germline, CDR1 is KGHDR and CDR2 SFDVKD. Trimming cost V 4 bases and J 6 bases; bases outside gene matches: 9. The CDR3 DNA is TGTGCCACCAGTGACACGCCGCCGACAGGGGATACGCAGTATTTT. It yields the protein CATSDTPPTGDTQYF.

The V gene is TRBV18, the J gene TRBJ1-6; possibly TRBD1 for D (6 bases). Germline CDR1 KGHSH, CDR2 LQKENI. This CDR3 has 14 amino acids. V was shortened by 3 bases and J by 10 bases, with 13 bases between the two germline ends. For the CDR3, the DNA is TGTGCCAGCTCACCCCAGGGGCTGGAATCACCCCTCCACTTT. It translates to CASSPQGLESPLHF.

This rearrangement joins TRBV7-2 to TRBJ2-7; either TRBD1 or TRBD2 may fit D (5 bases each). CDR1 SGHTA and CDR2 FQGNSA come from the germline V gene. This CDR3 is built from 12 residues. The V gene lost 5 bases and the J gene lost 2 bases, with 7 bases spanning the gap. The CDR3 sequence is CASSRDAYEQYF. In DNA form, the CDR3 reads TGTGCCAGCAGCCGGGACGCCTACGAGCAGTACTTC. The entire variable domain, with the rest obtained from reference TRBV7-2 and TRBJ2-7, is as follows: GAGVSQSPSNKVTEKGKDVELRCDPISGHTALYWYRQSLGQGLEFLIYFQGNSAPDKSGLPSDRFSAERTGGSVSTLTIQRTQQEDSAVYLCASSRDAYEQYFGPGTRLTVT.

The rearrangement uses TRBV6-6 and TRBJ2-7; TRBD2 matches 10 bases. The CDR3 runs 16 residues. With V trimmed by 2 bases and J by 5 bases, 9 bases remained unmatched. Germline-derived CDR1 and CDR2 are MNHNY and SVGAGI (reference sequence). The CDR3 DNA sequence: TGTGCCAGCAGTTACACCGTAGCGGGAGGCGGAAACGAGCAGTACTTC. It yields the protein CASSYTVAGGGNEQYF.

This clonotype was counted many times. The rearrangement uses TRBV5-1 and TRBJ2-7, with D possibly being TRBD2 (5 bases). Per germline, CDR1 SGHRS and CDR2 YFSETQ. The CDR3 is 12 residues long. Trimming pared 3 bases from V and 3 bases from J, leaving 7 bases between. CDR3 sequence: CASSSGNYEQYF. Written as DNA, the CDR3 is TGCGCCAGCAGCTCCGGGAACTACGAGCAGTACTTC.

This clonotype was counted between two and nine times. The V and J genes are TRBV12-3 or TRBV12-4 and TRBJ1-5; D not certain. The V end was cut by 3 bases, the J end by 11 bases, with 11 bases between. CDR3 size: 12 residues. The CDR3: CASSFSELAQHF. The CDR3 bases are TGTGCCAGCAGTTTTTCCGAATTGGCCCAGCATTTT.

This clonotype occurred a few times. The DNA is left out, because the CDR3 cannot be placed on it with certainty; the CDR3 is given as TCRdb lists it. This rearrangement joins TRBV29-1 to TRBJ2-2; the table calls TRBD1, which could not be checked here. Per germline, CDR1 SQVTM and CDR2 ANQGSEA. The CDR3 has 13 amino acids, counting both end residues. The CDR3 reads CSVSGRATGELFF.

This clonotype was seen ten or more times. The chain recombines TRBV6-5 with TRBJ2-5, with a weak D call TRBD2 (7 bases). The CDR3 runs to 17 residues. In germline, CDR1 is MNHEY, CDR2 SVGAGI. Trimming left V 2 bases short and J 5 bases short, with 21 bases between. The DNA of the CDR3 is TGTGCCAGCAGTTACGGGGGGGGCGTAGAGCTCACGGAGACCCAGTACTTC. Translation gives CASSYGGGVELTETQYF.

The chain is built from TRBV5-1 and TRBJ2-2; no definite D call. With 2 bases removed from V and 4 bases from J, the gap between germline ends came to 9 bases. CDR1 is SGHRS and CDR2 is YFSETQ in the germline V gene. The CDR3 is made up of 14 amino acids. The CDR3 nucleotides are TGCGCCAGCAGCTTATGGGTTAGCACCGGGGAGCTGTTTTTT. It yields the protein CASSLWVSTGELFF.

This clonotype was picked up a small number of times. This chain connects TRBV27 to TRBJ1-5; D perhaps matches TRBD1 (5 bases). V shed 10 bases and J shed 2 bases, with 12 bases lying between them. This CDR3 region has 13 residues. Germline V gene lookup returns CDR1 MNHEY and CDR2 SMNVEV (reference sequence). CDR3 protein: CATRGSGNQPQHF. CDR3 in DNA: TGTGCCACACGGGGGAGCGGCAATCAGCCCCAGCATTTT.